Listed here are 29 T cell receptor beta chains from one sample, sequenced in a study of naive and memory T cell subsets. Which antigens these TCRs recognize remains unknown. General study results and limits: Possibly reflecting memory cells re-expressing CD45RA, a few larger clonotypes occurred in naive repertoires, especially CD8.

Both TRBC1 and TRBC2 were covered by a beta constant-region primer of two equimolar oligonucleotides. Four rounds of PCR amplified the ligated cDNA using nested alpha and beta constant-region primers plus SP2. TCRdb reprocessed the UMI-ligation and nested PCR reads with MiXCR, giving one entry per CDR3 protein. The table lists roughly 150,000 distinct CDR3 sequences, roughly 22% of them singletons. The sequencing sample was made of naive CD4+ T cells from blood. The source is a human donor in good health.

This clonotype has just a few counts. J is TRBJ2-1 and V is TRBV9; a possible D gene is TRBD1 (5 bases). V was cut by 9 bases and J by 6 bases, with 19 bases left in between. CDR1 SGDLS and CDR2 YYNGEE come from the germline V gene. This CDR3 comprises 14 residues. The CDR3 region is CANPRQSLGNEQFF. The CDR3 DNA reads TGTGCCAATCCCCGACAGTCCCTGGGCAATGAGCAGTTCTTC.

The V gene is TRBV6-2 or TRBV6-3, the J gene TRBJ2-1, with 12 positions matching TRBD2. The CDR3 covers 14 residues. From germline, CDR1 is MNHEY and CDR2 SVGEGT. With V trimmed by 7 bases and J by 4 bases, 2 bases remained unmatched. CDR3 nucleotides: TGTGCCAGCAATCTAGCGGGAGGGTACAATGAGCAGTTCTTC. This codes for CASNLAGGYNEQFF.

The CDR3 region has the DNA TGTGCCAGCAGCGGGAGGGCGAAATACAATGAGCAGTTCTTC. It translates to CASSGRAKYNEQFF. The chain joins TRBV9 to TRBJ2-1; D perhaps matches TRBD2 (6 bases). Trimming pared 3 bases from V and 4 bases from J, leaving 11 bases between. The germline gives CDR1 SGDLS, CDR2 YYNGEE. There are 14 residues in the CDR3.

This clonotype was counted between two and nine times. The CDR3 DNA reads as TGTGCCAGCAGTGCCCAGGGACAGATCCATCAGCCCCAGCATTTT. As protein: CASSAQGQIHQPQHF. This sequence joins TRBV2 and TRBJ1-5, with 7 bases aligning to TRBD1. The V gene end was trimmed by 4 bases and the J gene end by 5 bases; junction bases not matched to a gene: 8. There are 15 residues in the CDR3. Germline V CDR1 and CDR2: SNHLY, FYNNEI. Together with reference TRBV2 and TRBJ1-5, the CDR3 gives the full variable domain: EPEVTQTPSHQVTQMGQEVILRCVPISNHLYFYWYRQILGQKVEFLVSFYNNEISEKSEIFDDQFSVERPDGSNFTLKIRSTKLEDSAMYFCASSAQGQIHQPQHFGDGTRLSIL.

This clonotype was observed at least ten times. V and J are TRBV9 and TRBJ1-1; D gene uncertain. The CDR3 spans 12 residues. V dropped 0 bases and J dropped 7 bases, with 7 bases sitting between them. Germline V CDR1 and CDR2: SGDLS, YYNGEE. The CDR3: CASSVVVGEAFF. The CDR3 DNA reads TGTGCCAGCAGCGTAGTGGTAGGTGAAGCTTTCTTT.

The chain employs TRBV5-5 and TRBJ2-3; tentatively, D is TRBD1 (5 bases). Germline-derived CDR1 and CDR2 are SGHKS and YYEKEE (reference sequence). V was cut by 7 bases and J by 0 bases, with 9 bases left in between. The CDR3 runs to 13 residues. CDR3 protein: CASGAASTDTQYF. Written as DNA, the CDR3 is TGTGCCAGCGGGGCAGCTAGCACAGATACGCAGTATTTT. The full variable domain, in which reference TRBV5-5 and TRBJ2-3 provide the parts outside the CDR3, is DAGVTQSPTHLIKTRGQQVTLRCSPISGHKSVSWYQQVLGQGPQFIFQYYEKEERGRGNFPDRFSARQFPNYSSELNVNALLLGDSALYLCASGAASTDTQYFGPGTRLTVL.

A few counts support this clonotype. The gene calls are TRBV5-6 and TRBJ2-2; no definite D call. The CDR3 runs to 15 residues. V was clipped by 2 bases and J by 1 base, with 9 bases between them. Germline values: CDR1 SGHDT, CDR2 YYEEEE. Here the CDR3 DNA reads TGTGCCAGCAGCTTCCGGACGGGGAACACCGGGGAGCTGTTTTTT. The encoded protein is CASSFRTGNTGELFF.

The table lists this clonotype with many counts. The chain joins TRBV2 to TRBJ2-7; D is undetermined. This CDR3 is built from 15 residues. Germline loops: CDR1 SNHLY, CDR2 FYNNEI. Trimming removed 3 bases from V and 1 base from J, with 13 bases in between. The CDR3 DNA sequence: TGTGCCAGCAGTGATAGACTCCCGAGGTCCTACGAGCAGTACTTC. Translation: CASSDRLPRSYEQYF.

The rearrangement uses TRBV24-1 and TRBJ2-2; 8 bases fit TRBD1. V lost 4 bases to trimming and J lost 1 base; unmatched junction nucleotides: 4. Germline lookup yields CDR1 KGHDR and CDR2 SFDVKD. CDR3 length: 16 amino acids. The DNA for the CDR3 is TGTGCCACCAGTGACCGAGGACAGGGGAACACCGGGGAGCTGTTTTTT. Protein: CATSDRGQGNTGELFF.

The chain uses TRBV7-2 and TRBJ2-7, with TRBD1 matching 7 bases. V was pared by 5 bases and J by 1 base, with 8 bases of the junction left unmatched. The CDR3 has 15 residues. Germline V gives CDR1 SGHTA, CDR2 FQGNSA. CDR3 DNA sequence: TGTGCCAGCAGCCAACCCGACAGGGAGTCCTACGAGCAGTACTTC. Translation: CASSQPDRESYEQYF. The whole variable domain, remainder taken from reference TRBV7-2 and TRBJ2-7, is GAGVSQSPSNKVTEKGKDVELRCDPISGHTALYWYRQSLGQGLEFLIYFQGNSAPDKSGLPSDRFSAERTGGSVSTLTIQRTQQEDSAVYLCASSQPDRESYEQYFGPGTRLTVT.

The rearrangement links TRBV5-6 to TRBJ2-5; tentatively, D is TRBD2 (5 bases). The CDR3 loop spans 16 amino acids. Between the trimmed V and J ends, which lost 2 bases and 1 base, there was a span of 15 bases. Germline CDR1 and CDR2: SGHDT and YYEEEE. In DNA form, the CDR3 reads TGTGCCAGCAGCTTACCGGCTCGCGGGCCCCAAGAGACCCAGTACTTC. Its protein product is CASSLPARGPQETQYF.

The chain uses TRBV7-2 and TRBJ2-3, with 15 positions matching TRBD2. Per the germline V gene, CDR1 is SGHTA and CDR2 is FQGNSA. This CDR3 is 19 amino acids long. Losses at the gene ends were 3 bases for V and 0 bases for J; bases not matched to a gene: 7. The CDR3 DNA sequence: TGTGCCAGCAGCTTGTCCGGGACTAGCGGGAGGTGGAGCACAGATACGCAGTATTTT. Its protein is CASSLSGTSGRWSTDTQYF. Drawing the rest from reference TRBV7-2 and TRBJ2-3, the complete variable domain is GAGVSQSPSNKVTEKGKDVELRCDPISGHTALYWYRQSLGQGLEFLIYFQGNSAPDKSGLPSDRFSAERTGGSVSTLTIQRTQQEDSAVYLCASSLSGTSGRWSTDTQYFGPGTRLTVL.

This clonotype was detected a few times. The rearrangement uses TRBV6-6 and TRBJ1-6; D may be TRBD1 (6 bases). The V end lost 2 bases, the J end lost 0 bases, and 26 bases lay between the germline ends. CDR1 is MNHNY and CDR2 is SVGAGI in the germline V gene (reference sequence). The CDR3 contains 22 residues. The CDR3 nucleotides read TGTGCCAGCAGTTACCGCACTCAAACGATAGACAGGCTGAGCTCCTATAATTCACCCCTCCACTTT. Translation: CASSYRTQTIDRLSSYNSPLHF.

This clonotype has only a few counts. The chain is built from TRBV27 and TRBJ1-6, with no clear D. V was trimmed by 3 bases and J by 6 bases, leaving 9 bases between them. This CDR3 has 14 residues. CDR1 MNHEY and CDR2 SMNVEV come from the germline V gene (reference sequence). CDR3 sequence (DNA): TGTGCCAGCAGTTTCGGCAGACCTAATTCACCCCTCCACTTT. Translation: CASSFGRPNSPLHF.

CDR3 residues: CATSGQGDEQYF. Here the CDR3 DNA reads TGTGCCACCAGTGGTCAGGGTGACGAGCAGTACTTC. The chain carries TRBV24-1 and TRBJ2-7; D perhaps matches TRBD1 (5 bases). The CDR3 consists of 12 residues. Between the trimmed V and J ends, which lost 5 bases and 5 bases, there was a span of 9 bases. Germline assignment: CDR1 KGHDR and CDR2 SFDVKD.

There are a few counts of this clonotype. This sequence joins TRBV7-2 and TRBJ2-1; no definite D call. The germline V and J ends were trimmed by 3 bases and 6 bases, with 12 bases remaining between them. The CDR3 is made up of 14 amino acids. Germline lookup yields CDR1 SGHTA and CDR2 FQGNSA. CDR3 sequence reads: CASSFAPDVNEQFF. DNA of the CDR3: TGTGCCAGCAGCTTTGCCCCGGACGTCAATGAGCAGTTCTTC.

The V and J genes are TRBV29-1 and TRBJ2-7; 7 bases are shared with TRBD1. The junction had 9 bases not matched to a gene; V was cut back by 7 bases and J by 3 bases. The CDR3 contains 13 residues. Germline V gene data show CDR1 as SQVTM and CDR2 as ANQGSEA. For the CDR3, the DNA is TGCAGCGCCTCCCGGGACAGATACTACGAGCAGTACTTC. It codes for CSASRDRYYEQYF.

This clonotype was picked up a small number of times. The chain carries TRBV12-3 or TRBV12-4 and TRBJ2-7; D could derive from TRBD1 or TRBD2 (6 bases each). The V end was cut by 2 bases, the J end by 5 bases, with 13 bases between. This CDR3 has 14 residues. The CDR3 is CASSLWGAENEQYF. CDR3 coding DNA: TGTGCCAGCAGTTTATGGGGGGCCGAGAACGAGCAGTACTTC.

At least ten counts were recorded for this clonotype. The chain has TRBV5-1 and TRBJ2-7; TRBD2 aligns across 7 bases. The CDR3 covers 17 residues. The junction had 11 bases not matched to a gene; V was cut back by 2 bases and J by 0 bases. Germline V CDR1 and CDR2: SGHRS, YFSETQ. The chain's CDR3 is CASSLSSGGLGSYEQYF. The CDR3 DNA follows: TGCGCCAGCAGCTTATCATCCGGAGGACTAGGCTCCTACGAGCAGTACTTC.

This clonotype turned up a few times. V usage is TRBV29-1 and J usage is TRBJ1-5; perhaps TRBD1 as D (6 bases). The CDR3 is 12 residues long. The V end lost 4 bases, the J end lost 7 bases, and 11 bases lay between the germline ends. Germline CDR1 reads SQVTM; CDR2 reads ANQGSEA. The CDR3 nucleotides are TGCAGCGTTGGGGGGGACAAACAGCCCCAGCATTTT. Encoded protein: CSVGGDKQPQHF.

V is TRBV13 and J is TRBJ2-1, with 7 bases identical to TRBD1. Trimming took 7 bases from V and 4 from J; bases not matched to a gene: 7. Germline-derived CDR1 and CDR2 are PRHDT and FYEKMQ (reference sequence). CDR3 length: 14 amino acids. The CDR3 region is CASNEGALYNEQFF. The CDR3 DNA is TGTGCCAGCAATGAGGGGGCATTGTACAATGAGCAGTTCTTC.

V is TRBV20-1 and J is TRBJ1-1, with a tentative D call TRBD1 (5 bases). The CDR3 runs to 13 residues. Trimming removed 2 bases at V and 1 base at J, with 8 bases between. Germline V gives CDR1 DFQATT, CDR2 SNEGSKA (reference sequence). The CDR3 coding sequence is TGCAGTGCTAGAATAGACAGGAACACTGAAGCTTTCTTT. Translation gives CSARIDRNTEAFF.

The rearrangement links TRBV7-2 to TRBJ1-5, with D unclear. V was shortened by 4 bases and J by 2 bases, with 9 bases between the two germline ends. CDR1 SGHTA and CDR2 FQGNSA come from the germline V gene. CDR3 length equals 14 residues. The CDR3, as DNA: TGTGCCAGCAGCTCCCGAGGTGGCAATCAGCCCCAGCATTTT. Translating gives CASSSRGGNQPQHF.

The chain carries TRBV14 and TRBJ2-3, with 8 bases aligning to TRBD2. There are 17 residues in the CDR3. Germline CDR1 SGHDN, CDR2 FVKESK. The junction had 11 bases not matched to a gene; V was cut back by 2 bases and J by 4 bases. The CDR3 protein is CASSQWPGGPIADTQYF. CDR3 nucleotides: TGTGCCAGCAGCCAATGGCCGGGAGGGCCTATCGCAGATACGCAGTATTTT.

This clonotype came up many times. The chain combines TRBV5-1 with TRBJ2-7; D perhaps matches TRBD1 (5 bases). Trimming removed 0 bases from V and 3 bases from J, with 10 bases in between. The germline CDR1 and CDR2 sequences are SGHRS and YFSETQ. CDR3 size: 14 residues. Written as DNA, the CDR3 is TGCGCCAGCAGCTTGGAGGGGAACCTCTACGAGCAGTACTTC. Protein: CASSLEGNLYEQYF.

V usage is TRBV7-2 and J usage is TRBJ2-1, with D possibly being TRBD1 (5 bases). CDR3 size: 14 residues. Germline V gene data show CDR1 as SGHTA and CDR2 as FQGNSA. Trimming took 0 bases from V and 5 from J, leaving 8 bases between them. CDR3 residues: CASSLALGDNEQFF. DNA for the CDR3: TGTGCCAGCAGCTTAGCGCTAGGGGACAATGAGCAGTTCTTC. Filled out from reference TRBV7-2 and TRBJ2-1, the complete variable domain reads GAGVSQSPSNKVTEKGKDVELRCDPISGHTALYWYRQSLGQGLEFLIYFQGNSAPDKSGLPSDRFSAERTGGSVSTLTIQRTQQEDSAVYLCASSLALGDNEQFFGPGTRLTVL.

The table lists this clonotype with a few counts. The chain links TRBV20-1 to TRBJ2-7, with D maybe TRBD1 (6 bases). CDR1 and CDR2 from the germline V gene are DFQATT and SNEGSKA (reference sequence). The CDR3 has 16 residues. The V end lost 0 bases, the J end lost 1 base, and 16 bases lay between the germline ends. CDR3 region: CSARDIGGQASYEQYF. The CDR3 coding sequence is TGCAGTGCTAGAGATATTGGGGGCCAGGCTTCCTACGAGCAGTACTTC.

CDR3 sequence (DNA): TGTGCCAGTAGTATGCCCAGGGGTCATGGAAATGAGCAGTTCTTC. Its protein product is CASSMPRGHGNEQFF. The chain carries TRBV19 and TRBJ2-1, with D maybe TRBD1 (6 bases). The CDR3 is 15 residues long. Trimming cost V 3 bases and J 7 bases, with 16 bases left between them. The germline gives CDR1 LNHDA, CDR2 SQIVND (reference sequence).

This clonotype was seen a handful of times. This chain links TRBV6-5 with TRBJ2-1; 9 bases align to TRBD1. This CDR3 is built from 15 residues. In germline, CDR1 is MNHEY, CDR2 SVGAGI. Trimming removed 6 bases from V and 8 bases from J; junction bases left unmatched: 11. CDR3: CASSTGTGFAHEQFF. The CDR3 nucleotides read TGTGCCAGCAGCACCGGGACAGGGTTCGCCCATGAGCAGTTCTTC.